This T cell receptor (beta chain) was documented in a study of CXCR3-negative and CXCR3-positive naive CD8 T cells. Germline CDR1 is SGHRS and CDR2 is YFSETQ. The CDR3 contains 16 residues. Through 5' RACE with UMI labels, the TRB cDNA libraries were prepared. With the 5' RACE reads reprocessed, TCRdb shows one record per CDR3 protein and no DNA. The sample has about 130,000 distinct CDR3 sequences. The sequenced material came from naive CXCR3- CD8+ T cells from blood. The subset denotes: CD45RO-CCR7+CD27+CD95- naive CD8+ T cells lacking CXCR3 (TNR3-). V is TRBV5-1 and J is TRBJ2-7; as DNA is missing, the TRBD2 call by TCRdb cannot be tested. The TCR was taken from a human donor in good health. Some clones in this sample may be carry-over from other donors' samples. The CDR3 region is CASSFEVAGAYYEQYF.